The rows below give T cell receptor beta chains drawn from one sample of a study of shared clonotypes between healthy human individuals. Profiling relied on immunoSEQ multiplex PCR, and the TCRdb table lists in-frame clones only, not all of them. The sample includes about 2.2 million clones, under 95% of them seen just once. Sequenced sample: naive CD8+ T cells from PBMCs. The receptors shown here come from a man younger than 35 in good health. Some clones in this sample may be carry-over from other donors' samples. CDR3s include the opening cysteine and the closing phenylalanine or tryptophan. Each record gives: V gene, clone size, J gene, D gene, CDR3 DNA, CDR3 protein. D genes are given only for firm matches. A row's size may be missing; if present it is once, few, many or a size class.

V: TRBV28; size: NA; J: TRBJ2-2; D: TRBD2; DNA: TGTGCCAGCAGTTTAGGGCTAGCGGCGAACACCGGGGAGCTGTTTTTT; CDR3: CASSLGLAANTGELFF
V: TRBV7-2; size: NA; J: TRBJ1-2; D: NA; DNA: TGTGCCAGCAGCTTGAGGGCCAGTAACTATGGCTACACCTTC; CDR3: CASSLRASNYGYTF
V: TRBV11-2; size: NA; J: TRBJ2-1; D: NA; DNA: TGTGCCAGCAGCGGATATCGGGAAGTCTTC; CDR3: CASSGYREVF
V: TRBV7-9; size: NA; J: TRBJ2-3; D: TRBD2; DNA: TGTGCCAGCAGCTTACACACTAGCGGGACAGATACGCAGTATTTT; CDR3: CASSLHTSGTDTQYF
V: TRBV28; size: NA; J: TRBJ2-4; D: NA; DNA: TGTGCCAGCAGCCATAAGGCGCTAGCCAAAAACATTCAGTACTTC; CDR3: CASSHKALAKNIQYF
V: TRBV19; size: NA; J: TRBJ2-7; D: TRBD2; DNA: TGTGCCAGTAGTACTAGCGGGGGCTACGAGCAGTACTTC; CDR3: CASSTSGGYEQYF
V: TRBV29-1; size: few; J: TRBJ2-2; D: NA; DNA: TGCAGCGTTTTGGCAGGGGAGCTGTTTTTT; CDR3: CSVLAGELFF
V: TRBV28; size: NA; J: TRBJ2-7; D: NA; DNA: TGTGCCAGCAGCTGGCTAGCGAAGGGCCTCTACGAGCAGTACTTC; CDR3: CASSWLAKGLYEQYF
V: TRBV4-1; size: NA; J: TRBJ2-7; D: TRBD2; DNA: TGCGCCAGCAGCCAAGATCCAGCGGGACCGGTCGAGCAGTACTTC; CDR3: CASSQDPAGPVEQYF
V: TRBV9; size: NA; J: TRBJ1-2; D: NA; DNA: TGTGCCAGCAGCTCGGGGACCCTGCGTGACGGGCCTGGCTACACCTTC; CDR3: CASSSGTLRDGPGYTF
V: TRBV6-6; size: once; J: TRBJ2-2; D: NA; DNA: TGTGCCAGCACCCCTCCGGAAAGCACCGGGGAGCTGTTTTTT; CDR3: CASTPPESTGELFF
V: TRBV4-1; size: NA; J: TRBJ2-3; D: NA; DNA: TGCGCCAGCAGCCAAGGTCCGACAGATACGCAGTATTTT; CDR3: CASSQGPTDTQYF
V: TRBV7-8; size: once; J: TRBJ2-7; D: NA; DNA: TGTGCCAGCAGCGACGGTCAAATCGGCGAGCAGTACTTC; CDR3: CASSDGQIGEQYF
V: TRBV6-5; size: NA; J: TRBJ2-1; D: NA; DNA: TGTGCCAGCAGTTACTACCGCGGCCAGGGCCAGTTCTTC; CDR3: CASSYYRGQGQFF
V: TRBV7-9; size: NA; J: TRBJ2-3; D: TRBD1; DNA: TGTGCCAGCAGTTCAGGGGGTTTCCTAACTAGCACAGATACGCAGTATTTT; CDR3: CASSSGGFLTSTDTQYF
V: TRBV6-5; size: NA; J: TRBJ2-7; D: NA; DNA: TGTGCCAGCAGTTCCAAGATCGAAAGGAGTTCCTACGAGCAGTACTTC; CDR3: CASSSKIERSSYEQYF
V: TRBV11-2; size: NA; J: TRBJ1-2; D: NA; DNA: TGTGCCAGCAGCTTGGGCGGGGGAGGCTACACCTTC; CDR3: CASSLGGGGYTF
V: TRBV4-1; size: NA; J: TRBJ1-3; D: NA; DNA: TGCGCCAGCAGCCACAGGACGGAAGCTGAAGGGAGCACCATATATTTT; CDR3: CASSHRTEAEGSTIYF
V: TRBV5-1; size: NA; J: TRBJ2-1; D: TRBD2; DNA: TGCGCCAGCCTTAGGGGACTAGCGGGTTCCAATGAGCAGTTCTTC; CDR3: CASLRGLAGSNEQFF
V: TRBV5-1; size: NA; J: TRBJ2-3; D: TRBD1; DNA: TGCGCCAGCAGCGACGGACAGGGGCCGTTTGGAACAGATACGCAGTATTTT; CDR3: CASSDGQGPFGTDTQYF
V: TRBV10-2; size: NA; J: TRBJ2-7; D: NA; DNA: TGCGCCAGCAGTGAGTTTGGGGGAGCCTACGAGCAGTACTTC; CDR3: CASSEFGGAYEQYF
V: TRBV10-3; size: NA; J: TRBJ2-5; D: TRBD1; DNA: TGTGCCATCAGTGAGGGGTTAGAGGGGGCGAGAGAGACCCAGTACTTC; CDR3: CAISEGLEGARETQYF
V: TRBV27; size: NA; J: TRBJ2-3; D: NA; DNA: TGTGCCAGCCAGAGGGCAGATACGCAGTATTTT; CDR3: CASQRADTQYF
V: TRBV7-9; size: NA; J: TRBJ2-5; D: NA; DNA: TGTGCCAGCGGGGGACAAGAGACCCAGTACTTC; CDR3: CASGGQETQYF
V: TRBV19; size: NA; J: TRBJ1-5; D: NA; DNA: TGTGCCAGTAGTATCCCCGGCAGCTTAAATCAGCCCCAGCATTTT; CDR3: CASSIPGSLNQPQHF
V: TRBV6-6; size: NA; J: TRBJ2-3; D: TRBD1; DNA: TGTGCCAGCAGTTCCGGACAGGGGGACGCAGATACGCAGTATTTT; CDR3: CASSSGQGDADTQYF
V: TRBV27; size: NA; J: TRBJ2-7; D: TRBD1; DNA: TGTGCCAGCCGAGACCGGGACAGGGAATACGAGCAGTACTTC; CDR3: CASRDRDREYEQYF
V: TRBV27; size: few; J: TRBJ1-1; D: NA; DNA: TGTGCCAGCAGCCCGTGGGGTCAAGGCACTGAAGCTTTCTTT; CDR3: CASSPWGQGTEAFF
V: TRBV7-9; size: NA; J: TRBJ2-1; D: TRBD2; DNA: TGTGCCAGCAGCCCAACGACGGGGGGTTACAATGAGCAGTTCTTC; CDR3: CASSPTTGGYNEQFF
V: TRBV9; size: NA; J: TRBJ1-4; D: TRBD1; DNA: TGTGCCAGCAGCATTCAGGGGGCTACTAATGAAAAACTGTTTTTT; CDR3: CASSIQGATNEKLFF
V: TRBV19; size: NA; J: TRBJ1-1; D: TRBD1; DNA: TGTGCCAGTAGTATAGAACACAGGGGATGGAACACTGAAGCTTTCTTT; CDR3: CASSIEHRGWNTEAFF
V: TRBV7-8; size: NA; J: TRBJ2-7; D: TRBD1; DNA: TGTGCCAGCCGGAGACAGGGCTCCTACGAGCAGTACTTC; CDR3: CASRRQGSYEQYF
V: TRBV2; size: NA; J: TRBJ2-1; D: TRBD2; DNA: TGTGCCAGCAGTGTCAATGGCCTAGCGGAGAATAATGAGCAGTTCTTC; CDR3: CASSVNGLAENNEQFF
V: TRBV6-5; size: few; J: TRBJ2-7; D: TRBD2; DNA: TGTGCCAGCAGTCAACCGGGACTAGCGCCCGAGCAGTACTTC; CDR3: CASSQPGLAPEQYF
V: TRBV7-9; size: NA; J: TRBJ2-5; D: NA; DNA: TGTGCCAGCAGCCAGAGACAAGAGACCCAGTACTTC; CDR3: CASSQRQETQYF
V: TRBV5-1; size: once; J: TRBJ1-3; D: TRBD1; DNA: TGCGCCAGCAGCTTGGCTGGGACAGGGGGCGGTCTGGGCGAAAACACCATATATTTT; CDR3: CASSLAGTGGGLGENTIYF
V: TRBV6-5; size: NA; J: TRBJ1-4; D: NA; DNA: TGTGCCAGCAGTTCCCGACAGACCGACAAGAAAAAACTGTTTTTT; CDR3: CASSSRQTDKKKLFF
V: TRBV6-6; size: NA; J: TRBJ2-3; D: NA; DNA: TGTGCCAGCAGTTACTCGATCGAGAACACAGATACGCAGTATTTT; CDR3: CASSYSIENTDTQYF
V: TRBV5-8; size: NA; J: TRBJ2-3; D: TRBD2; DNA: TGTGCCAGCAGCCTGGGGACTAGTGACACAGATACGCAGTATTTT; CDR3: CASSLGTSDTDTQYF
V: TRBV28; size: NA; J: TRBJ2-3; D: NA; DNA: TGTGCCAGCAGTTTATGGGTAGGAATCGATACGCAGTATTTT; CDR3: CASSLWVGIDTQYF
V: TRBV27; size: NA; J: TRBJ2-1; D: NA; DNA: TGTGCCAGCAGTTTTGTTTGGGGCAATGAGCAGTTCTTC; CDR3: CASSFVWGNEQFF
V: TRBV5-1; size: NA; J: TRBJ1-2; D: NA; DNA: TGCGCCAGCAGCTTGGCAGACGGGTCGGGCTACACCTTC; CDR3: CASSLADGSGYTF
V: TRBV7-9; size: NA; J: TRBJ2-3; D: TRBD1; DNA: TGTGCCAGCAGCTTGGACAGGGGGCGCGCAGATACGCAGTATTTT; CDR3: CASSLDRGRADTQYF
V: TRBV5-1; size: NA; J: TRBJ2-1; D: TRBD2; DNA: TGCGCCAGCAGCTTATGGACTAGCGGGAACTACAATGAGCAGTTCTTC; CDR3: CASSLWTSGNYNEQFF
V: TRBV7-2; size: NA; J: TRBJ2-7; D: NA; DNA: TGTGCCAGCAGCCCGGACCGCCGGGGCCCGACCGGCTACGAGCAGTACTTC; CDR3: CASSPDRRGPTGYEQYF
V: TRBV7-8; size: once; J: TRBJ2-7; D: NA; DNA: TGTGCCAGCAGCTTATGGGGACGTTCCTACGAGCAGTACTTC; CDR3: CASSLWGRSYEQYF
V: TRBV27; size: NA; J: TRBJ2-7; D: NA; DNA: TGTGCCAGCAGTAGCAGGACAGCCGCCAACGAGCAGTACTTC; CDR3: CASSSRTAANEQYF
V: TRBV4-1; size: once; J: TRBJ1-2; D: NA; DNA: TGCGCCAGCAGCCAAGATCAGGGCGTCGCCTATGGCTACACCTTC; CDR3: CASSQDQGVAYGYTF
V: TRBV27; size: NA; J: TRBJ1-2; D: NA; DNA: TGTGCCAGCACCACCCCCGGGTCGGCCTATGGCTACACCTTC; CDR3: CASTTPGSAYGYTF
V: TRBV2; size: NA; J: TRBJ1-2; D: NA; DNA: TGTGCCAGCAGTGAAGGGGACACTACCTATGGCTACACCTTC; CDR3: CASSEGDTTYGYTF
V: TRBV15; size: NA; J: TRBJ1-1; D: NA; DNA: TGTGCCACCAGCAGAGGCGTCCTGAACACTGAAGCTTTCTTT; CDR3: CATSRGVLNTEAFF
V: TRBV7-2; size: NA; J: TRBJ1-1; D: NA; DNA: TGTGCCAGCAGCTCTTCATCCTTGGGTAGGACTGAAGCTTTCTTT; CDR3: CASSSSSLGRTEAFF
V: TRBV18; size: NA; J: TRBJ2-7; D: NA; DNA: TGTGCCAGCTCACCAACGAGGGGAGGCAGGAGGGACGAGCAGTACTTC; CDR3: CASSPTRGGRRDEQYF
V: TRBV13; size: NA; J: TRBJ2-2; D: NA; DNA: TGTGCCAGCAGCTTAGGCAGGGGAGGTCCCGGGGAGCTGTTTTTT; CDR3: CASSLGRGGPGELFF
V: TRBV19; size: NA; J: TRBJ1-1; D: TRBD1; DNA: TGTGCCAGTAGTATAGTCGGACAGGACATGAACACTGAAGCTTTCTTT; CDR3: CASSIVGQDMNTEAFF
V: TRBV6-6; size: NA; J: TRBJ1-1; D: NA; DNA: TGTGCCAGCAGTCCTCTCGGCCCAGCAACTGAAGCTTTCTTT; CDR3: CASSPLGPATEAFF
V: TRBV9; size: NA; J: TRBJ1-2; D: NA; DNA: TGTGCCAGCAGCGTAGGACGGACAGCCAACTATGGCTACACCTTC; CDR3: CASSVGRTANYGYTF
V: TRBV4-1; size: NA; J: TRBJ2-2; D: NA; DNA: TGCGCCAGCAGCCCTTGGAGGTCGCGGGGCACCGGGGAGCTGTTTTTT; CDR3: CASSPWRSRGTGELFF
V: TRBV4-1; size: NA; J: TRBJ1-1; D: NA; DNA: TGCGCCAGCAGCCAAGATGGAGGGGCCAACAAGGCTTTCTTT; CDR3: CASSQDGGANKAFF